This TCR beta chain was identified during a study of graft-versus-host responses after intestinal transplantation. Study overall: Recipients were given multivisceral, liver-intestinal, or isolated intestinal transplants. Every transplant recipient was induced with anti-thymocyte globulin, then maintained on tacrolimus and steroids for 2 to 3 years.

The repertoire was sequenced with immunoSEQ multiplex PCR; TCRdb's copy has only in-frame clones and lacks some. Of 50,000 or so clones listed, 85% to 95% were seen once; the top ten hold 5% to 6.5%. Details on this clone: Its antigen is as yet unknown.

Notes on the study in general: Among circulating GvH clones, peak levels were associated with early post-transplant declines in HvG clones.

Germline V CDR1 and CDR2: SEHNR, FQNEAQ (reference sequence). The V end lost 5 bases, the J end lost 8 bases, and 12 bases lay between the germline ends. The CDR3 runs 13 residues. This material consisted of PBMCs, taken approximately 740 days after a first intestinal transplant, on the day of a second. This TCR was recovered from a human patient who received an intestinal transplant, so some T cells may come from the graft donor. The V gene is TRBV7-9, the J gene TRBJ1-4; no reliable D call. The CDR3 protein is CASSPDKGEKLFF. The CDR3 bases are TGTGCCAGCAGCCCAGACAAGGGCGAAAAACTGTTTTTT.